A selection of T cell receptor beta chains follows, all from one sample in a study of blood T cell repertoires in COVID-19. The table came from immunoSEQ multiplex PCR; TCRdb's copy has only in-frame clones and leaves some out. The data show around 460,000 clones, roughly 90% seen once. The material sequenced was peripheral blood. These receptors were taken from a man younger than 35 with COVID-19, enrolled during active disease. The CDR3 runs from the conserved cysteine through the conserved F or W. The D gene is left open where the match is weak. A row's size may be missing; if present it is once, few, many or a size class.

-,TRBJ1-1,TRBD1,TRBV11-3,CASSSTGGRAFF,TGTGCCAGCAGCTCTACAGGGGGCCGAGCTTTCTTT
-,TRBJ2-5,-,TRBV3-1/TRBV3-2,CASSHRPGAETQYF,TGTGCCAGCAGCCATCGGCCGGGAGCAGAGACCCAGTACTTC
-,TRBJ2-3,-,TRBV10-3,CATSEGGTDTQYF,TGTGCCACCAGTGAAGGAGGCACAGATACGCAGTATTTT
-,TRBJ2-7,-,TRBV7-2,CASSLILVGSYEQYF,TGTGCCAGCAGCTTAATCCTAGTCGGCTCCTACGAGCAGTACTTC
once,TRBJ2-7,TRBD1,TRBV28,CASSNGQGDNEQYF,TGTGCCAGCAGCAATGGACAGGGGGATAACGAGCAGTACTTC
-,TRBJ2-5,TRBD1,TRBV5-1,CASSLVGTGEETQYF,TGCGCCAGCAGCTTAGTAGGGACAGGGGAGGAGACCCAGTACTTC
once,TRBJ2-7,TRBD2,TRBV6-5,CASSPGGGLPYEQYF,TGTGCCAGCAGTCCGGGGGGTGGACTACCCTACGAGCAGTACTTC
-,TRBJ2-7,-,TRBV2,CASKEGSYEQYF,TGTGCCAGCAAGGAGGGAAGCTACGAGCAGTACTTC
-,TRBJ2-3,TRBD1,TRBV19,CASSFGTGIPDTQYF,TGTGCCAGTAGTTTCGGGACAGGGATCCCAGATACGCAGTATTTT
-,TRBJ2-3,-,TRBV7-3,CASSLAGGAPDTQYF,TGTGCCAGCAGCTTAGCGGGCGGGGCGCCAGATACGCAGTATTTT
-,TRBJ2-3,-,TRBV7-9,CATTLTRAVGADTQYF,TGTGCCACTACCTTGACCAGGGCGGTTGGCGCAGATACGCAGTATTTT
-,TRBJ1-6,-,TRBV12-3/TRBV12-4,CASSRRGNSPLHF,TGTGCCAGCAGCCGACGGGGAAATTCACCCCTCCACTTT
-,TRBJ2-7,TRBD1,TRBV19,CATSDRGAFSYEQYF,TGTGCCACCTCGGACAGGGGGGCCTTCTCCTACGAGCAGTACTTC
-,TRBJ2-3,-,TRBV5-1,CASSLRGTSTDTQYF,TGCGCCAGCAGCTTGAGAGGGACAAGCACAGATACGCAGTATTTT
-,TRBJ2-1,TRBD2,TRBV11-2,CASSSLEGGLYNEQFF,TGTGCCAGCAGCTCCCTTGAGGGAGGGCTCTACAATGAGCAGTTCTTC
-,TRBJ1-1,TRBD1,TRBV2,CASRMTGSTEAFF,TGTGCCAGCAGGATGACAGGGAGCACTGAAGCTTTCTTT
-,TRBJ2-7,TRBD1,TRBV28,CASSPAHRGSYEQYF,TGTGCCAGCAGCCCGGCTCACAGGGGATCCTACGAGCAGTACTTC
few,TRBJ2-7,-,TRBV6-1,CASSEVTDEQYF,TGTGCCAGCAGTGAAGTTACAGACGAGCAGTACTTC
-,TRBJ1-2,-,TRBV25-1,CASSDLGGPGYTF,TGTGCCAGCAGTGATTTAGGGGGACCTGGCTACACCTTC
-,TRBJ2-5,TRBD2,TRBV29-1,CSVALAGPGTQYF,TGCAGCGTTGCTCTAGCGGGACCTGGGACCCAGTACTTC
-,TRBJ2-5,TRBD1,TRBV5-5,CASSPDRGRETQYF,TGTGCCAGCAGCCCGGACAGGGGGCGAGAGACCCAGTACTTC
-,TRBJ1-6,-,TRBV18,CASSPELSNSPLHF,TGTGCCAGCTCACCAGAGCTGAGTAATTCACCCCTCCACTTT
-,TRBJ2-2,TRBD1,TRBV5-6,CASSFGQGAVLVTGELFF,TGTGCCAGCAGCTTCGGACAGGGGGCAGTTTTAGTGACCGGGGAGCTGTTTTTT
-,TRBJ1-1,TRBD1,TRBV10-2,CASKGQEITEAFF,TGCGCCAGCAAGGGACAGGAAATCACTGAAGCTTTCTTT
-,TRBJ2-6,-,TRBV27,CASSRTYSGANVLTF,TGTGCCAGCAGTCGGACATACTCTGGGGCCAACGTCCTGACTTTC
-,TRBJ2-1,TRBD2,TRBV7-9,CASSFVPGLEDNEQFF,TGTGCCAGCAGCTTTGTTCCGGGACTAGAGGACAATGAGCAGTTCTTC
-,TRBJ2-1,TRBD2,TRBV7-9,CASSFPTSGRTNEQFF,TGTGCCAGCAGCTTCCCGACTAGCGGGAGGACAAATGAGCAGTTCTTC
-,TRBJ2-1,-,TRBV7-3,CASSLRPEQRNEQFF,TGTGCCAGCAGCTTACGTCCGGAGCAGAGAAATGAGCAGTTCTTC
-,TRBJ1-2,-,TRBV5-5,CASRTHLINYGYTF,TGTGCCAGCAGGACACACTTGATCAACTATGGCTACACCTTC
-,TRBJ1-4,TRBD1,TRBV6-5,CASSLDRGHKKLFF,TGTGCCAGCAGTTTGGACAGGGGGCATAAAAAACTGTTTTTT
-,TRBJ2-2,-,TRBV9,CASSPRTSTGELFF,TGTGCCAGCAGCCCCAGGACTTCCACCGGGGAGCTGTTTTTT
-,TRBJ2-3,-,TRBV10-3,CAISDQGTDTQYF,TGTGCCATCAGTGACCAGGGTACAGATACGCAGTATTTT
-,TRBJ2-5,TRBD1,TRBV27,CASRLVQGKETQYF,TGTGCCAGCCGATTGGTACAGGGGAAAGAGACCCAGTACTTC
once,TRBJ1-2,-,TRBV7-9,CASSPQWPLVGYTF,TGTGCCAGCAGCCCACAGTGGCCCTTAGTTGGCTACACCTTC
-,TRBJ1-5,-,TRBV24-1,CATSDSRRVNQPQHF,TGTGCCACCAGTGATTCACGACGGGTAAATCAGCCCCAGCATTTT
many,TRBJ2-2,TRBD2,TRBV7-8,CASSITSGGAGELFF,TGTGCCAGCAGCATAACTAGCGGGGGGGCCGGGGAGCTGTTTTTT
-,TRBJ2-7,-,TRBV21-1,CASSSKIPAWRLGEQYF,TGTGCCAGCAGCTCAAAAATTCCTGCTTGGAGGTTGGGTGAGCAGTACTTC
-,TRBJ1-5,-,TRBV7-9,CASSLDSSNQPQHF,TGTGCCAGCAGCTTAGACTCTAGCAATCAGCCCCAGCATTTT
once,TRBJ2-7,TRBD1,TRBV4-2,CASSLGGSLDEQYF,TGTGCCAGCAGCCTAGGGGGCTCCCTAGACGAGCAGTACTTC
-,TRBJ1-6,-,TRBV6-5,CASRAGFYNSPLHF,TGTGCCAGCAGAGCAGGCTTCTATAATTCACCCCTCCACTTT
-,TRBJ2-1,TRBD1,TRBV19,CASRPGQVSYNEQFF,TGTGCCAGTAGACCCGGACAGGTCTCCTACAATGAGCAGTTCTTC
-,TRBJ2-3,TRBD2,TRBV7-9,CASSLLASGDADTQYF,TGTGCCAGCAGCTTATTGGCTAGCGGGGACGCAGATACGCAGTATTTT
-,TRBJ2-7,-,TRBV7-8,CASSLLARTVTTYEQYF,TGTGCCAGCAGCTTACTCGCTCGGACAGTTACCACCTACGAGCAGTACTTC
-,TRBJ2-7,TRBD1,TRBV6-1,CASSEAVTGFTYEQYF,TGTGCCAGCAGTGAAGCCGTGACAGGGTTTACCTACGAGCAGTACTTC